This section outlines one T cell receptor (beta chain) sequence together with its context. Its antigen remains unidentified. This entry is derived from a study of cytomegalovirus exposure and HLA in healthy donors. The study, taken as a whole, reports: Diagnosis of cytomegalovirus status made by the classifier reportedly showed high specificity and sensitivity. Among TCR sequences, most were rare, though some public TCRs appeared in many donors. Investigators reported approximately 150 TCR beta chains as tied to cytomegalovirus.

Sequenced by immunoSEQ multiplex PCR; TCRdb stores in-frame clones only, minus some. The sample includes about 150,000 clones, roughly 89% seen only once; the top ten take around 9%. The donors formed part of the roughly 120-subject validation cohort, distinct from the roughly 700-subject first cohort. The receptor comes from a woman under 30 in good health and CMV-seropositive. Sequencing was carried out using PBMCs.

CDR3 coding DNA: TGTGCCAGCAGTACGGGAGGCATCGCCTACGAGCAGTACTTC. Its protein is CASSTGGIAYEQYF. V usage is TRBV6-5 and J usage is TRBJ2-7, with 7 bases fitting TRBD2. The CDR3 contains 14 residues. J gave up 2 bases and V 5 bases, and 6 bases lay outside the gene matches. Germline CDR1 reads MNHEY; CDR2 reads SVGAGI.